These 8 T cell receptor beta chains came from one sample sequenced in a study of CD8+CD57+ T cells in acquired aplastic anemia. According to the study, genomic DNA was the template for TCR beta VDJ and CDR3 profiling. A single record per CDR3 protein comes from TCRdb applying MiXCR to the reads. In the table there are hundreds of thousands of distinct CDR3 sequences, approximately 33% of which are singletons. For sequencing, patients were chosen who had shown expansion of CD8+CD57+ cells by flow cytometry. Specimen: sorted CD4+, CD8+, or CD8+CD57+ T cells (not recorded which) from PBMCs. These receptors were collected from a human donor with aplastic anemia.

For this clonotype: A much larger clone differs by one base, so this may be a read error. The chain recombines TRBV20-1 with TRBJ1-5; perhaps TRBD1 as D (5 bases). CDR1 is DFQATT, CDR2 SNEGSKA, per germline (reference sequence). The CDR3 is made up of 14 amino acids. The CDR3 DNA reads as TGCAGTGCTAGGGGCAGGGTCGGGAATCGGCCCCAGCATTTT. The encoded protein is CSARGRVGNRPQHF.

This clonotype has a handful of counts. This chain joins TRBV2 and TRBJ2-3; 8 bases fit TRBD2. The CDR3 has 17 residues. Germline-derived CDR1 and CDR2 are SNHLY and FYNNEI. The J segment lost 5 bases and the V segment lost 7 bases, leaving 17 bases of the junction unmatched. CDR3 DNA: TGTGCCAGCAACAGAAGAGTGGAGCGGGGGAGGTTAGATACGCAGTATTTT. This encodes CASNRRVERGRLDTQYF.

The chain uses TRBV3-1 and TRBJ1-2; D might be TRBD1 (6 bases). The CDR3 extends over 14 amino acids. Per germline, CDR1 LGHDT and CDR2 YNNKEL (reference sequence). V gave up 0 bases and J gave up 6 bases, with 11 bases separating them. The CDR3 sequence is CASSQDLGAHGYTF. CDR3 coding DNA: TGTGCCAGCAGCCAAGATCTGGGGGCCCATGGCTACACCTTC.

In this sample, this clonotype turned up a few times. V usage is TRBV11-2 and J usage is TRBJ2-7; 11 nucleotides agree with TRBD2. V lost 0 bases and J lost 6; bases outside the gene matches: 4. CDR1 is SGHAT and CDR2 is FQNNGV in the germline V gene. The CDR3 extends over 15 amino acids. DNA of the CDR3: TGTGCCAGCAGCTTAGAAGGACTAGCGGGTGTCGAGCAGTACTTC. This translates into CASSLEGLAGVEQYF. The full variable domain, completed using reference TRBV11-2 and TRBJ2-7, is EAGVAQSPRYKIIEKRQSVAFWCNPISGHATLYWYQQILGQGPKLLIQFQNNGVVDDSQLPKDRFSAERLKGVDSTLKIQPAKLEDSAVYLCASSLEGLAGVEQYFGPGTRLTVT.

For this clonotype: This CDR3 is missing its conserved last phenylalanine or tryptophan, likely due to a read error. No DNA is shown, since the ends of the CDR3 on it are uncertain; the CDR3 is the one TCRdb lists. J is TRBJ1-5 and V is TRBV15. 10 amino acids form the CDR3, both terminal residues included. The germline CDR1 and CDR2 sequences are LNHNV and YYDKDF (reference sequence). The CDR3 loop reads CATSRASSGL.

To note about this clonotype: Germline is not matched at one junction end, which may reflect a read error. J is TRBJ2-1 and V is TRBV20-1; TRBD2 agrees at 8 bases. This CDR3 region has 14 residues. Germline-derived CDR1 and CDR2 are DFQATT and SNEGSKA (reference sequence). CDR3 region: CSASGLGGYNEQFF. The CDR3 DNA reads TGCAGCGCTAGCGGGCTAGGCGGGTACAATGAGCAGTTCTTC.

In regard to this clonotype: Germline is not matched at one junction end, which may reflect a read error. The V call is TRBV10-3, the J call TRBJ2-7; D is perhaps TRBD1 or TRBD2 (5 bases each). This CDR3 contains 14 residues. CDR1 and CDR2 from the germline V gene are ENHRY and SYGVKD. The CDR3 spells CASSWDGHSYEQYF. The DNA for the CDR3 is TGTGCCAGCAGTTGGGACGGACACTCCTACGAGCAGTACTTC.

The chain employs TRBV20-1 and TRBJ1-4, with D perhaps matching TRBD1 (5 bases). V lost 3 bases and J lost 2, with 10 bases in between. The CDR3 is 14 residues long. CDR1 DFQATT and CDR2 SNEGSKA come from the germline V gene (reference sequence). CDR3 nucleotides: TGCAGTGCTAGCGGTTGGGGGACTAATGAAAAACTGTTTTTT. As protein: CSASGWGTNEKLFF.